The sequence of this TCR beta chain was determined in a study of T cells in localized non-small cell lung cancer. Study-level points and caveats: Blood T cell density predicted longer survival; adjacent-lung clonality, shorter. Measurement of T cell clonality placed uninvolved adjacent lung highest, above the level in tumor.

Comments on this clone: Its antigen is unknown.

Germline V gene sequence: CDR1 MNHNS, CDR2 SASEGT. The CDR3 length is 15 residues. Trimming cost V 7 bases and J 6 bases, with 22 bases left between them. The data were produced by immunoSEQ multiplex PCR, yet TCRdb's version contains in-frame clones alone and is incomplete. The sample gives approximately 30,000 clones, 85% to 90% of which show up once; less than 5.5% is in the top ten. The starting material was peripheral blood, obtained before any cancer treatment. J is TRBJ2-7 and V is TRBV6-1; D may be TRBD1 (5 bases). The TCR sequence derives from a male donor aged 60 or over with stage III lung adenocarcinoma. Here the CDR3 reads CASTERGAGYGEQYF. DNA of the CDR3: TGTGCCAGCACCGAAAGGGGCGCTGGCTACGGCGAGCAGTACTTC.